The source of this T cell receptor (beta chain) is a study of siplizumab effects on memory and regulatory T cells. Study conclusions and caveats: Mappable alloreactive CD4+ clones averaged about 70% Treg-derived with siplizumab versus under 30% in controls. Memory cells seemed less diverse than naive T cells, which also seemed major contributors to the alloresponse. Unstimulated subsets captured only a minor fraction of alloreactive clones.

The CDR3 runs 14 residues. V was clipped by 6 bases and J by 7 bases; unmatched bases: 4. Germline values: CDR1 MNHEY, CDR2 SVGAGI. This clone was counted once. The target antigen is unknown. Roughly 10^5 TCR templates underwent assay in each sample. Some clones are missing from TCRdb's copy, which holds only in-frame ones; the method was immunoSEQ multiplex PCR. The sample records about 63,000 clones, around four fifths being singletons. The chain has TRBV6-5 and TRBJ1-6, with TRBD1 matching over 9 bases. Sequenced input: memory CD4+ T cells sorted from blood. This receptor was taken from a human donor in good health. The CDR3 DNA is TGTGCCAGCAGAATGACAGGGGGGAATTCACCCCTCCACTTT. Its protein is CASRMTGGNSPLHF.